The entry below gives a single TCR beta chain sequence along with its context. Its antigen is unknown. These donors, healthy bone marrow donors, were studied. The record originates from a study of cytomegalovirus exposure and HLA in healthy donors. In the study overall: About 180 million T cells yielded 100 million to 130 million unique TCR beta sequences, as an earlier analysis found.

Study-wide results and caveats: By a later analysis, the bulk of CMV-associated TCR beta chains appeared HLA-restricted.

PCR primers comprised 60 Vbeta and 13 Jbeta primers. Profiling relied on immunoSEQ multiplex PCR, and the TCRdb table lists in-frame clones only, not all of them. The top ten hold about 4.9% of the sample, which has 150,000 to 200,000 clones, almost 85% seen once. The V gene's germline CDR1 is SGHRS and CDR2 YFSETQ. CDR3 size: 15 residues. V was pared by 3 bases and J by 0 bases, with 1 base of the junction left unmatched. Specimen: PBMCs. The rearrangement joins TRBV5-1 to TRBJ1-3, with TRBD1 matching over 9 bases. This clonotype originated in a girl aged 10-17 years in good health and CMV-seropositive. CDR3 sequence: CASSSTGGSGNTIYF. CDR3 sequence (DNA): TGCGCCAGCAGCTCGACAGGGGGCTCTGGAAACACCATATATTTT.